The clone carrying this T cell receptor beta chain was observed a few times. The table came from immunoSEQ multiplex PCR; TCRdb's copy has only in-frame clones and leaves some out. The table lists hundreds of thousands of clones, roughly 80% of them singletons. This specimen comes from a study of blood T cell repertoires in COVID-19. Study-level information: In each case, the material was cDNA or gDNA derived from T cells, B-cell-depleted T cells, or PBMCs.

Germline lookup yields CDR1 MNHNY and CDR2 SVGAGI (reference sequence). The CDR3 consists of 14 residues. V dropped 7 bases and J dropped 3 bases, with 13 bases sitting between them. This rearrangement joins TRBV6-6 to TRBJ1-3; maybe TRBD1 (5 bases). Sequencing was done on a sample of peripheral blood. This receptor was identified in a woman over 75 with active or convalescent COVID-19. The CDR3 region has the DNA TGTGCCAGCACCGCCGCGGGGGATGGAAACACCATATATTTT. Protein product: CASTAAGDGNTIYF.